Listed below are T cell receptor beta chains from one sample, sequenced in a study of identical twins. TCRdb re-derived calls from the 5' RACE reads in MiXCR, one entry per CDR3 protein. The sample records under 400,000 distinct CDR3 sequences, 8.5% to 10% being singletons. Material: naive T cells sorted from blood. The receptors were sampled from a woman aged 45-60 years in good health. The CDR3 runs from the conserved cysteine through the conserved F or W. Each record gives: clone size, J gene, V gene, CDR3 length, D gene, CDR3 DNA, CDR3 protein. The D gene is left open where the match is weak. Clone sizes are given selectively: once, few, many, or a class where the clone is expanded.

size: many
J: TRBJ2-2
V: TRBV6-1
length: 14
D: -
DNA: TGTGCCAGCAGTTTTACATCGAACACCGGGGAGCTGTTTTTT
CDR3: CASSFTSNTGELFF

size: -
J: TRBJ2-1
V: TRBV11-2
length: 15
D: -
DNA: TGTGCCAGCAGCGCAAGGCTGCGGTCCTACAATGAGCAGTTCTTC
CDR3: CASSARLRSYNEQFF

size: many
J: TRBJ2-2
V: TRBV4-1
length: 14
D: -
DNA: TGCGCCAGCTGGTCGGGATCATTGAGAGGGGAGCTGTTTTTT
CDR3: CASWSGSLRGELFF

size: few
J: TRBJ2-1
V: TRBV10-3
length: 13
D: -
DNA: TGTGCCATCGGGAGCGACTCCTACAATGAGCAGTTCTTC
CDR3: CAIGSDSYNEQFF

size: few
J: TRBJ2-1
V: TRBV7-9
length: 17
D: TRBD2
DNA: TGTGCCAGCAGCTCTGCTAGCGGGAGGGGCTCCTACAATGAGCAGTTCTTC
CDR3: CASSSASGRGSYNEQFF

size: -
J: TRBJ1-2
V: TRBV7-8
length: 15
D: -
DNA: TGTGCCAGCAGCGGTGGCCAGGTGGCTAACTATGGCTACACCTTC
CDR3: CASSGGQVANYGYTF

size: few
J: TRBJ1-5
V: TRBV6-5
length: 14
D: -
DNA: TGTGCCAGCAGTCGGGGCTTCAGCAATCAGCCCCAGCATTTT
CDR3: CASSRGFSNQPQHF

size: -
J: TRBJ2-5
V: TRBV12-3/TRBV12-4
length: 14
D: -
DNA: TGTGCCAGCACCCGCCCGAGCGAACAAGAGACCCAGTACTTC
CDR3: CASTRPSEQETQYF

size: few
J: TRBJ2-5
V: TRBV15
length: 15
D: -
DNA: TGTGCCACCAGTGAGGGTGGCGGTCTGGGCGAGACCCAGTACTTC
CDR3: CATSEGGGLGETQYF

size: -
J: TRBJ1-1
V: TRBV12-3/TRBV12-4
length: 11
D: -
DNA: TGTGCCAGCACCATAGAGGGGGGAGCTTTCTTT
CDR3: CASTIEGGAFF

size: few
J: TRBJ1-1
V: TRBV5-4
length: 15
D: TRBD1
DNA: TGTGCCAGCAGCCCGGGGACAGGGGGAGACACTGAAGCTTTCTTT
CDR3: CASSPGTGGDTEAFF

size: few
J: TRBJ1-1
V: TRBV11-2
length: 15
D: -
DNA: TGTGCCAGCAGCACCACCCTTGACAGTTACACTGAAGCTTTCTTT
CDR3: CASSTTLDSYTEAFF

size: few
J: TRBJ2-1
V: TRBV24-1
length: 18
D: TRBD2
DNA: TGTGCCACCAGTGATCCCCGGACTAGCGGGAGGGCCAGGGATGAGCAGTTCTTC
CDR3: CATSDPRTSGRARDEQFF

size: many
J: TRBJ2-2
V: TRBV5-1
length: 15
D: -
DNA: TGCGCCAGCAGCGAGGGCCGTTTCAACACCGGGGAGCTGTTTTTT
CDR3: CASSEGRFNTGELFF

size: -
J: TRBJ2-7
V: TRBV5-5
length: 15
D: TRBD1
DNA: TGTGCCAGCAGCGCCGGGACAGGGTACTCCTACGAGCAGTACTTC
CDR3: CASSAGTGYSYEQYF

size: many
J: TRBJ2-2
V: TRBV20-1
length: 15
D: -
DNA: TGCAGTGCTAGAGATATGGTCACAAACACCGGGGAGCTGTTTTTT
CDR3: CSARDMVTNTGELFF

size: few
J: TRBJ2-7
V: TRBV11-3
length: 12
D: -
DNA: TGTGCCAGCCGCGCGGGGTCGTACGAGCAGTACTTC
CDR3: CASRAGSYEQYF

size: few
J: TRBJ2-3
V: TRBV6-5
length: 11
D: -
DNA: TGTGCCAGCAGTTACTCGAGTACGCAGTATTTT
CDR3: CASSYSSTQYF

size: many
J: TRBJ1-5
V: TRBV5-1
length: 13
D: -
DNA: TGCGCCAGCAGCAAGGGCGCGGATCAGCCCCAGCATTTT
CDR3: CASSKGADQPQHF

size: few
J: TRBJ1-3
V: TRBV24-1
length: 15
D: TRBD1
DNA: TGTGCCACCAGTGAAACGGACAGGGCTGGAAACACCATATATTTT
CDR3: CATSETDRAGNTIYF

size: few
J: TRBJ2-5
V: TRBV11-2
length: 15
D: TRBD2
DNA: TGTGCCAGCAGCCCCCCAGCGGGAGGGAAAGAGACCCAGTACTTC
CDR3: CASSPPAGGKETQYF

size: -
J: TRBJ1-5
V: TRBV6-6
length: 15
D: TRBD1
DNA: TGTGCCAGCAGCCAAACCGGGACAGGGAAGCAGCCCCAGCATTTT
CDR3: CASSQTGTGKQPQHF

size: -
J: TRBJ1-4
V: TRBV20-1
length: 13
D: -
DNA: TGCAGTGCTAGGGACAGTCATAATGAAAAACTGTTTTTT
CDR3: CSARDSHNEKLFF

size: many
J: TRBJ2-2
V: TRBV12-3/TRBV12-4
length: 14
D: -
DNA: TGTGCCAGCAGTTTAACTTCGAACACCGGGGAGCTGTTTTTT
CDR3: CASSLTSNTGELFF

size: few
J: TRBJ2-1
V: TRBV4-2
length: 17
D: TRBD1
DNA: TGTGCCAGCAGCCAACATCCTCCAGGACAGGGTGGCAATGAGCAGTTCTTC
CDR3: CASSQHPPGQGGNEQFF

size: many
J: TRBJ1-2
V: TRBV20-1
length: 14
D: -
DNA: TGCAGTGCCACGGGGCCCGACTTTAACTATGGCTACACCTTC
CDR3: CSATGPDFNYGYTF

size: many
J: TRBJ1-1
V: TRBV29-1
length: 13
D: -
DNA: TGCAGCGGGCGTATCGGGACGAACACTGAAGCTTTCTTT
CDR3: CSGRIGTNTEAFF

size: few
J: TRBJ1-1
V: TRBV20-1
length: 13
D: -
DNA: TGCAGTGCTAGACCCGGAGGGGATGGTGAAGCTTTCTTT
CDR3: CSARPGGDGEAFF

size: -
J: TRBJ2-3
V: TRBV28
length: 16
D: TRBD2
DNA: TGTGCCAGCAGTTTTGTATCCGGGAGGCGCACAGATACGCAGTATTTT
CDR3: CASSFVSGRRTDTQYF

size: -
J: TRBJ2-6
V: TRBV30
length: 16
D: -
DNA: TGTGCCTGGAGTGTAGGTCGGGTCGCAGGGGCCAACGTCCTGACTTTC
CDR3: CAWSVGRVAGANVLTF

size: few
J: TRBJ2-1
V: TRBV29-1
length: 13
D: TRBD2
DNA: TGCAGCTCCTCGGGACTAGTCATCACTGAGCAGTTCTTC
CDR3: CSSSGLVITEQFF

size: many
J: TRBJ2-3
V: TRBV6-5
length: 16
D: TRBD1
DNA: TGTGCCAGCATCGGACAGGGGACCACTAGCACAGATACGCAGTATTTT
CDR3: CASIGQGTTSTDTQYF

size: few
J: TRBJ1-1
V: TRBV21-1
length: 11
D: -
DNA: TGTGCCAGCGGACCGGACAGGGAAGCTTTCTTT
CDR3: CASGPDREAFF

size: few
J: TRBJ2-7
V: TRBV20-1
length: 14
D: -
DNA: TGCAGTGCTAGACCCTGGACTCAGACCTACGAGCAGTACTTC
CDR3: CSARPWTQTYEQYF

size: few
J: TRBJ2-2
V: TRBV3-1
length: 16
D: TRBD2
DNA: TGTGCCAGCAGCCCGACTAGCGGGAGATGGACCGGGGAGCTGTTTTTT
CDR3: CASSPTSGRWTGELFF

size: few
J: TRBJ2-7
V: TRBV7-2
length: 14
D: -
DNA: TGTGCCAGCAGCTTAGTTCGGCCCGCGTACGAGCAGTACTTC
CDR3: CASSLVRPAYEQYF